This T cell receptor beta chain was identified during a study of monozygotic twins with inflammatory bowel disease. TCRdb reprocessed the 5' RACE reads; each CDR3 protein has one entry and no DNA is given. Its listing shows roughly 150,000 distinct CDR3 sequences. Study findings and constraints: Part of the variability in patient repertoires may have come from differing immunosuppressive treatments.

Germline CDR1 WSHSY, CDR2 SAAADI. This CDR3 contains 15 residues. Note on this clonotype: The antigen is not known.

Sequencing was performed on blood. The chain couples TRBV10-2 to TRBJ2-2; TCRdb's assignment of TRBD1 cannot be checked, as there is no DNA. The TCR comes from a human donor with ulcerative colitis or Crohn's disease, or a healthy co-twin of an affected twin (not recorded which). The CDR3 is CASSNGQVYTGELFF.